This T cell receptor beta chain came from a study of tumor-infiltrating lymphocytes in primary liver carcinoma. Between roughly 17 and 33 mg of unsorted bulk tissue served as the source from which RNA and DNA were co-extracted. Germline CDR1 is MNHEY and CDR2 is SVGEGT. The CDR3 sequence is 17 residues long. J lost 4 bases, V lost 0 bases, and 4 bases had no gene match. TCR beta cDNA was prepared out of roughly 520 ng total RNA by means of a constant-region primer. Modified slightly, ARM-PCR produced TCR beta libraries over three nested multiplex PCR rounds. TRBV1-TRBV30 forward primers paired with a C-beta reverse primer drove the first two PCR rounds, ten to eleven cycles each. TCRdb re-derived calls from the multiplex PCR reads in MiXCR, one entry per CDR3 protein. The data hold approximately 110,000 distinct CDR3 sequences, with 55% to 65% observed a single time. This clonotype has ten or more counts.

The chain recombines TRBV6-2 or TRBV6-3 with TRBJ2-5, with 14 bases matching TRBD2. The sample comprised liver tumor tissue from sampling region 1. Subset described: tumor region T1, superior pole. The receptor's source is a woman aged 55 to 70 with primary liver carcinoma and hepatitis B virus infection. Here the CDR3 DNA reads TGTGCCAGCAGTTACTCTGGGACTAGCGGGAGTAGAGAGACCCAGTACTTC. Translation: CASSYSGTSGSRETQYF.